The 12 T cell receptor beta chains listed next were all sequenced from one sample in a study of cytomegalovirus exposure and HLA in healthy donors. PCR used 60 Vbeta primers and 13 Jbeta primers. Clones were sequenced by immunoSEQ multiplex PCR, and TCRdb holds only the in-frame ones, with some missing. Of 200,000 or so clones listed, 84% are singletons. The specimen sequenced was PBMCs. These receptors were collected from a boy younger than 18 in good health and CMV-seronegative.

The chain joins TRBV6-1 to TRBJ2-5; D is unclear. Near its end, the DNA agrees better with TRBJ2-7, so the J call may be wrong. The CDR3 loop spans 15 amino acids. Looked up from germline, CDR1 is MNHNS and CDR2 is SASEGT. The CDR3 loop reads CASSEFLYGSYEQYF. Written as DNA, the CDR3 is TGTGCCAGCAGTGAATTTTTGTATGGTTCCTACGAGCAGTACTTC.

The chain uses TRBV30 and TRBJ1-5; D not resolved. There are 11 residues in the CDR3. Germline V gene sequence: CDR1 GTSNPN, CDR2 SVGIG (reference sequence). V was trimmed by 8 bases and J by 4 bases, leaving 9 bases between them. CDR3 coding DNA: TGTGCCGCGGGATTGAATCAGCCCCAGCATTTT. Translated: CAAGLNQPQHF.

The count of this clone is one. The chain combines TRBV28 with TRBJ1-1, with D perhaps TRBD1 (6 bases). From germline, CDR1 is MDHEN and CDR2 SYDVKM. V lost 5 bases to trimming and J lost 1 base, with 11 bases between them. The CDR3 extends over 14 amino acids. CDR3 sequence (DNA): TGTGCCAGCAGTCCCCCAGGGGCGAACACTGAAGCTTTCTTT. Its translation is CASSPPGANTEAFF.

The chain uses TRBV4-1 and TRBJ2-3; 7 nucleotides align to TRBD1. The CDR3 is 17 amino acids. V shed 1 base and J 2 bases; nucleotides not matched to a gene: 9. Germline CDR1 reads MGHRA; CDR2 reads YSYEKL. The CDR3 region is CASSQGYRDSPTDTQYF. The CDR3 DNA follows: TGCGCCAGCAGCCAAGGCTACAGGGACAGTCCCACAGATACGCAGTATTTT.

Note on this clone: The sample carries other DNA sequences with the same CDR3. The DNA for the CDR3 is TGTGCCATCAGTGGACGACAGGGCCCCTACGAGCAGTACTTC. Translated, it gives CAISGRQGPYEQYF. This chain joins TRBV10-3 and TRBJ2-7, with 7 bases aligning to TRBD1. The germline CDR1 and CDR2 sequences are ENHRY and SYGVKD. This CDR3 has 14 residues. Losses at the gene ends were 4 bases for V and 2 bases for J; bases not matched to a gene: 5.

The rearrangement joins TRBV4-3 to TRBJ2-5; maybe TRBD2 (6 bases). The tail of the sequence fits TRBJ2-7 better, so the J call may be wrong. Germline CDR1 is LGHNA and CDR2 is YSLEER. The CDR3 contains 15 residues. CDR3 coding DNA: TGCGCCAGCAGCCAAGAGGGGCGCGGGGTCTACGAGCAGTACTTC. It yields the protein CASSQEGRGVYEQYF.

The chain links TRBV11-2 to TRBJ1-4, with a possible D match to TRBD1 (5 bases). V lost 8 bases, J lost 8 bases, and 15 bases lay in between. CDR1 SGHAT and CDR2 FQNNGV come from the germline V gene. The CDR3 is 13 amino acids. The CDR3 DNA sequence: TGTGCCAGCGAGGCAGGGTCGAAAGAAAAACTGTTTTTT. It translates to CASEAGSKEKLFF.

V gene TRBV10-2 combines with J gene TRBJ2-3; TRBD1 matches 8 bases. The V gene end was trimmed by 6 bases and the J gene end by 4 bases; junction bases not matched to a gene: 9. The germline gives CDR1 WSHSY, CDR2 SAAADI. This CDR3 contains 15 residues. In nucleotides, the CDR3 is TGCGCCAGCAGACCCGGGACAGGCGGTCCAGATACGCAGTATTTT. Protein: CASRPGTGGPDTQYF.

This sequence joins TRBV28 and TRBJ2-2; a weak D match, TRBD2 (6 bases). Germline-derived CDR1 and CDR2 are MDHEN and SYDVKM. This CDR3 spans 15 amino acids. With 7 bases removed from V and 7 bases from J, the gap between germline ends came to 19 bases. CDR3 bases: TGTGCCAGCACTACGGGAGATAGCGTTGGCGGGGAGCTGTTTTTT. Translated: CASTTGDSVGGELFF.

This rearrangement joins TRBV12-5 to TRBJ2-3; the match to TRBD2 covers 8 bases. The CDR3 contains 17 residues. The germline V gene has CDR1 LGHNT and CDR2 FRNRAP. V shed 0 bases, J shed 5 bases, and the junction held 10 bases outside the gene matches. The CDR3 loop reads CASGLVGSAGGKDTQYF. The CDR3 DNA reads TGTGCTAGTGGTTTGGTAGGCTCGGCGGGGGGAAAAGATACGCAGTATTTT.

This chain connects TRBV6-6 to TRBJ1-2; tentatively, D is TRBD1 (5 bases). CDR3 length: 15 amino acids. The V gene's germline CDR1 is MNHNY and CDR2 SVGAGI (reference sequence). The V and J ends lost 2 bases and 4 bases respectively, with 14 bases between them. The CDR3, as DNA: TGTGCCAGCAGTTACAGTCCAGGGATTATCTATGGCTACACCTTC. Translated: CASSYSPGIIYGYTF.

This clone has only a few counts. J is TRBJ2-3 and V is TRBV7-2; weak D call: TRBD1 (5 bases). CDR1 is SGHTA and CDR2 is FQGNSA in the germline V gene. Trimming cost V 2 bases and J 2 bases, with 11 bases left between them. The CDR3 length is 15 residues. The CDR3 protein is CASSLKARDTDTQYF. The DNA for the CDR3 is TGTGCCAGCAGCTTAAAAGCCAGGGACACAGATACGCAGTATTTT.